This T cell receptor (beta chain) was recovered during a study of blood T cell repertoires in COVID-19. About the study: There were acute and convalescent COVID-19 samples, and they came from the United States, Italy and Spain.

As handled by the study authors: Estimation of nucleated cell counts was performed using reference gene primer amplification. Sequencing used immunoSEQ multiplex PCR; TCRdb keeps in-frame clones, though not all of them. V and J calls plus clone size are reproduced from that table; the DNA served to infer D and trimming. The profile shows a few hundred thousand clones, 70% to 90% of them singletons. This study enrolled people aged about 18 to 100 from under 25 US geographic areas. Participant-reported clinical history was the basis for cohort assignment. Germline assignment: CDR1 LNHDA and CDR2 SQIVND (reference sequence). The CDR3 totals 16 residues. V dropped 6 bases and J dropped 3 bases, with 18 bases sitting between them. In its sample, this clone was seen a few times.

The sequencing input was PBMCs or T cells enriched from blood (not recorded which). This chain connects TRBV19 to TRBJ1-3; tentative D call: TRBD1 (5 bases). This receptor was taken from a man aged 30-40 years with acute COVID-19. CDR3 amino acids: CASRPTRQGYGNTIYF. Written as DNA, the CDR3 is TGTGCCAGTAGACCAACTCGGCAGGGATATGGAAACACCATATATTTT.